These 22 T cell receptor beta chains came from one sample sequenced in a study of CD8 T cells in Susac syndrome (dated 2019 in TCRdb). Library method: the immunoSEQ multiplex PCR assay. RNA was extracted using the RNeasy kit, and roughly 0.45 to 1 microgram was reverse transcribed with random hexamers. The public reads were reanalyzed by TCRdb: fastp trimming at Q25, MiXCR alignment, in-frame beta chains only. CDR3 protein sequences are deduplicated, and each keeps its most common genes and DNA. The sample yields roughly 150,000 distinct CDR3 sequences; roughly 95% were counted once. Of the sample, around 0.15% falls within the top ten clones. Sequencing was carried out using CD4+ T cells from PBMCs. These receptors were taken from a human donor with Susac syndrome.

This chain joins TRBV11-2 and TRBJ2-4; no clear D gene. The germline V gene has CDR1 SGHAT and CDR2 FQNNGV. The CDR3 covers 14 residues. Trimming pared 1 base from V and 6 bases from J, leaving 10 bases between. CDR3 bases: TGTGCCAGCAGCTTAGGGGTTTCAGGAAACATTCAGTACTTC. Protein: CASSLGVSGNIQYF.

The CDR3 reads CSVALRVGRRTEAFF. Written as DNA, the CDR3 is TGCAGCGTTGCCCTCAGGGTAGGGAGAAGGACTGAAGCTTTCTTT. The chain is built from TRBV29-1 and TRBJ1-1; D is possibly TRBD1 (5 bases). CDR3 size: 15 residues. The V and J ends lost 4 bases and 5 bases respectively, with 20 bases between them. Germline CDR1 and CDR2: SQVTM and ANQGSEA. The full variable domain, completed using reference TRBV29-1 and TRBJ1-1, is SAVISQKPSRDICQRGTSLTIQCQVDSQVTMMFWYRQQPGQSLTLIATANQGSEATYESGFVIDKFPISRPNLTFSTLTVSNMSPEDSSIYLCSVALRVGRRTEAFFGQGTRLTVV.

The chain is built from TRBV9 and TRBJ2-2; TRBD2 matches at 11 bases. CDR3 size: 15 residues. The J segment lost 1 base and the V segment lost 6 bases, leaving 2 bases of the junction unmatched. From germline, CDR1 is SGDLS and CDR2 YYNGEE. CDR3 sequence (DNA): TGTGCCAGCAACGGACTAGCGGGGAACACCGGGGAGCTGTTTTTT. Protein: CASNGLAGNTGELFF.

The rearrangement uses TRBV3-1 and TRBJ1-1, with 9 bases lining up with TRBD1. Germline CDR1 is LGHDT and CDR2 is YNNKEL (reference sequence). The CDR3 loop spans 13 amino acids. With 7 bases clipped from V and 7 bases from J, the junction kept 7 bases outside the gene matches. The CDR3 region is CASTGTGSDEAFF. CDR3 nucleotide sequence: TGTGCCAGCACCGGGACAGGGTCGGATGAAGCTTTCTTT.

Concerning this clonotype itself: One end of the junction is discordant with germline, which a read error may explain. The chain is built from TRBV29-1 and TRBJ1-5, with D hard to call. Germline CDR1 SQVTM, CDR2 ANQGSEA. The CDR3 totals 12 residues. Here the CDR3 DNA reads TGCAGCGTTAAAGACCCTTCTCAGCCCCAGCATTTT. This codes for CSVKDPSQPQHF.

This chain links TRBV18 with TRBJ1-5; no clear D. Germline V CDR1 and CDR2: KGHSH, LQKENI. V lost 2 bases to trimming and J lost 6 bases, with 14 bases between them. This CDR3 region has 15 residues. The CDR3 region is CASSPTPDTGQPQHF. CDR3 nucleotides: TGTGCCAGCTCACCAACCCCGGATACTGGTCAGCCCCAGCATTTT.

The V call is TRBV30, the J call TRBJ1-1; no clear D. CDR3 length: 15 amino acids. The V and J ends lost 5 bases and 1 base respectively, with 17 bases between them. Germline-derived CDR1 and CDR2 are GTSNPN and SVGIG (reference sequence). Written as DNA, the CDR3 is TGTGCCTGGTCCGGTCCAGCCGGTAGGAACACTGAAGCTTTCTTT. Translation: CAWSGPAGRNTEAFF. Looking up the rest from reference TRBV30 and TRBJ1-1 gives the full variable domain: SQTIHQWPATLVQPVGSPLSLECTVEGTSNPNLYWYRQAAGRGLQLLFYSVGIGQISSEVPQNLSASRPQDRQFILSSKKLLLSDSGFYLCAWSGPAGRNTEAFFGQGTRLTVV.

This sequence joins TRBV7-3 and TRBJ2-1; 9 nucleotides match TRBD2. The trim removed 4 bases at V and 13 bases at J, leaving 14 bases unmatched. This CDR3 is built from 15 residues. Germline V gene data show CDR1 as SGHTA and CDR2 as FQGTGA. As DNA, the CDR3 is TGTGCCAGCAGCTCCACCGGGGCTAGCGGGGCTCCCCAGTTCTTC. Amino acid sequence: CASSSTGASGAPQFF.

The rearrangement joins TRBV15 to TRBJ2-5; D is possibly TRBD2 (5 bases). This CDR3 is built from 15 residues. The V gene lost 4 bases and the J gene lost 5 bases, with 17 bases spanning the gap. The germline V gene encodes CDR1 LNHNV and CDR2 YYDKDF (reference sequence). The CDR3 protein is CATSTRGTIRETQYF. CDR3 nucleotides: TGTGCCACCAGCACCCGGGGTACTATCCGCGAGACCCAGTACTTC.

The chain has TRBV5-1 and TRBJ2-3; 7 nucleotides agree with TRBD1. The V gene's germline CDR1 is SGHRS and CDR2 YFSETQ. V trimming: 0 bases; J trimming: 2 bases; junction bases outside the gene matches: 6. The CDR3 covers 16 residues. CDR3 region: CASSLGGTANTDTQYF. Written as DNA, the CDR3 is TGCGCCAGCAGCTTGGGGGGGACAGCTAACACAGATACGCAGTATTTT.

The chain has TRBV25-1 and TRBJ1-2; D possibly corresponds to TRBD1 (6 bases). The germline V gene has CDR1 MGHDK and CDR2 SYGVNS. This CDR3 has 13 residues. V was cut by 4 bases and J by 2 bases, with 8 bases left in between. The CDR3 region is CASSVQGNYGYTF. In DNA form, the CDR3 reads TGTGCCAGCAGTGTACAGGGAAACTATGGCTACACCTTC.

This chain links TRBV5-6 with TRBJ2-3; a weak D match, TRBD1 (5 bases). The CDR3 is made up of 13 amino acids. V gave up 4 bases and J gave up 5 bases, with 11 bases separating them. Germline CDR1 reads SGHDT; CDR2 reads YYEEEE. CDR3 bases: TGTGCCAGCAGCGACAGCAGGGAAGATACGCAGTATTTT. This gives the protein CASSDSREDTQYF.

The chain uses TRBV11-2 and TRBJ2-1, with TRBD2 as a possible D gene (5 bases). Germline CDR1 SGHAT, CDR2 FQNNGV. V was trimmed by 0 bases and J by 6 bases, leaving 9 bases between them. The CDR3 is made up of 14 amino acids. The CDR3 loop is CASSLDGLFNEQFF. The CDR3 nucleotides are TGTGCCAGCAGCTTAGATGGACTGTTCAATGAGCAGTTCTTC.

V is TRBV25-1 and J is TRBJ1-5, with a possible D match to TRBD1 (5 bases). The CDR3 is 15 residues long. The V end was cut by 1 base, the J end by 0 bases, with 7 bases between. Germline CDR1 MGHDK, CDR2 SYGVNS. The CDR3 reads CASSESGYSNQPQHF. CDR3 DNA: TGTGCCAGCAGTGAATCAGGGTATAGCAATCAGCCCCAGCATTTT.

V is TRBV20-1 and J is TRBJ1-5; TRBD1 matches at 7 bases. Germline V gene data show CDR1 as DFQATT and CDR2 as SNEGSKA (reference sequence). With V trimmed by 0 bases and J by 4 bases, 6 bases remained unmatched. This CDR3 has 15 amino acids. The CDR3 DNA reads as TGCAGTGCTAGAGAGACAGGGTCTAAGAATCAGCCCCAGCATTTT. Amino acid sequence: CSARETGSKNQPQHF.

A single count supports this clonotype. The chain is built from TRBV20-1 and TRBJ2-2; D remains unclear. V lost 6 bases and J lost 4, with 12 bases in between. CDR1 is DFQATT, CDR2 SNEGSKA, per germline (reference sequence). The CDR3 is 13 amino acids. The CDR3 region is CSAPERSTGELFF. The CDR3 bases are TGCAGTGCACCCGAGAGGAGCACCGGGGAGCTGTTTTTT.

The gene calls are TRBV29-1 and TRBJ2-1; D call uncertain. This CDR3 comprises 12 residues. CDR1 and CDR2 (germline): SQVTM, ANQGSEA. V was shortened by 1 base and J by 9 bases, with 10 bases between the two germline ends. In DNA form, the CDR3 reads TGCAGCGTTGAAGGAGCAGGCGGTGAGCAGTTCTTC. It codes for CSVEGAGGEQFF.

Written as DNA, the CDR3 is TGCGCCAGCAGCCAAGAAGTGGGACCCTACGAGCAGTACTTC. Protein product: CASSQEVGPYEQYF. The chain carries TRBV4-3 and TRBJ2-7; D may be TRBD1 or TRBD2 (5 bases each). V lost 0 bases to trimming and J lost 2 bases, with 8 bases between them. This CDR3 is built from 14 residues. CDR1 LGHNA and CDR2 YSLEER come from the germline V gene.

J is TRBJ1-1 and V is TRBV21-1; the table's D call, TRBD1, has no DNA check behind it. TRBV21-1 is deemed a pseudogene. This CDR3 contains 15 residues. The CDR3 sequence: CASGRDRPPGDEAFF. CDR3 coding DNA: TGTGCCAGCGGGAGGGACAGACCCCCTGGGGATGAAGCTTTCTTT.

The chain is built from TRBV29-1 and TRBJ2-3, with TRBD1 matching 9 bases. Trimming removed 4 bases from V and 4 bases from J; junction bases left unmatched: 9. The germline CDR1 and CDR2 sequences are SQVTM and ANQGSEA. The CDR3 is 15 amino acids. CDR3 in DNA: TGCAGCGTTGCCGGACAGGGGCGAGGATCAGATACGCAGTATTTT. Translating gives CSVAGQGRGSDTQYF.

This sequence joins TRBV10-3 and TRBJ2-7; possible D gene TRBD1, 5 bases. The V gene's germline CDR1 is ENHRY and CDR2 SYGVKD. Trimming cost V 0 bases and J 5 bases, with 14 bases left between them. There are 15 residues in the CDR3. DNA of the CDR3: TGTGCCATCAGTGAGTCGGGCAGGGCCAGAAACGAGCAGTACTTC. It translates to CAISESGRARNEQYF.

The chain carries TRBV11-3 and TRBJ2-5; TRBD2 matches 10 bases. Germline assignment: CDR1 SGHNT and CDR2 YENEEA. CDR3 size: 15 residues. V shed 5 bases and J 5 bases; nucleotides not matched to a gene: 8. The DNA of the CDR3 is TGTGCCAGCAGCCCAGCGGGGGGGCTGAAGGAGACCCAGTACTTC. It is translated as CASSPAGGLKETQYF.